What follows are 17 T cell receptor beta chains derived from one specimen sequenced in a study of identical twins. In TCRdb, the 5' RACE reads were re-called with MiXCR into one record per CDR3 protein. This table holds about 530,000 distinct CDR3 sequences, about a fifth found once. The data were also submitted as part of a second study, on yellow fever vaccine responses in identical twins.

Sequencing was performed on CD4+ T cells sorted from blood. These receptors were taken from a woman under 30 in good health.

This clonotype was seen more than once but under ten times. The V gene is TRBV10-3, the J gene TRBJ2-1, with 10 bases fitting TRBD2. The CDR3 consists of 14 residues. The V segment lost 8 bases and the J segment 5 bases; nucleotides outside the gene matches: 6. CDR1 is ENHRY and CDR2 is SYGVKD in the germline V gene. The CDR3 is CAIGWTSGNNEQFF. The DNA for the CDR3 is TGTGCCATCGGATGGACTAGCGGTAACAATGAGCAGTTCTTC.

The rearrangement links TRBV7-8 to TRBJ2-1; D may correspond to TRBD1 or TRBD2 (5 bases each). V was shortened by 5 bases and J by 0 bases, with 11 bases between the two germline ends. Germline CDR1 SGHVS, CDR2 FQNEAQ. The CDR3 runs to 15 residues. The CDR3 region has the DNA TGTGCCAGCAGCCCCCTCGGGGCCTCCTACAATGAGCAGTTCTTC. It translates to CASSPLGASYNEQFF.

By sample share, this clonotype is medium-sized (0.01 to 0.1%). The chain couples TRBV15 to TRBJ2-3; the D gene is possibly TRBD2 (5 bases). This CDR3 region has 14 residues. The ends were cut back, 6 bases at V and 3 bases at J, with 13 bases in the middle. Germline CDR1 and CDR2: LNHNV and YYDKDF (reference sequence). The CDR3 sequence: CATSLGEPTDTQYF. CDR3 sequence (DNA): TGTGCCACCAGTCTCGGGGAGCCAACAGATACGCAGTATTTT. The full variable domain, its missing parts supplied by reference TRBV15 and TRBJ2-3, is DAMVIQNPRYQVTQFGKPVTLSCSQTLNHNVMYWYQQKSSQAPKLLFHYYDKDFNNEADTPDNFQSRRPNTSFCFLDIRSPGLGDTAMYLCATSLGEPTDTQYFGPGTRLTVL.

The chain is built from TRBV7-9 and TRBJ1-1; the D gene is possibly TRBD1 (6 bases). The CDR3 runs 15 residues. The germline gives CDR1 SEHNR, CDR2 FQNEAQ (reference sequence). The V end was cut by 7 bases, the J end by 4 bases, with 19 bases between. CDR3: CASIRPGHGSTEAFF. For the CDR3, the DNA is TGTGCCAGCATAAGACCGGGACATGGGTCCACTGAAGCTTTCTTT.

The CDR3 here is CASSYGRGRALNTGELFF. CDR3 coding DNA: TGTGCCAGCAGTTACGGGCGCGGGAGGGCCCTGAACACCGGGGAGCTGTTTTTT. The J gene is TRBJ2-2, the V gene TRBV6-5, with TRBD2 matching over 9 bases. Germline-derived CDR1 and CDR2 are MNHEY and SVGAGI. V lost 2 bases to trimming and J lost 1 base; unmatched junction nucleotides: 8. The CDR3 length is 18 residues.

This clonotype has only a few counts. The chain recombines TRBV5-1 with TRBJ2-1; D possibly uses TRBD1 or TRBD2 (6 bases each). The CDR3 spans 17 residues. The V and J ends lost 1 base and 8 bases respectively, with 22 bases between them. Germline values: CDR1 SGHRS, CDR2 YFSETQ. CDR3 protein: CASSLTITRGAQDEQFF. CDR3 DNA sequence: TGCGCCAGCAGCTTGACCATTACTAGGGGGGCTCAAGATGAGCAGTTCTTC.

In DNA form, the CDR3 reads TGCGCCAGCAGTGGGGGGACAGGGGCTCTGGGGGAGCAGTACTTC. Translated: CASSGGTGALGEQYF. V is TRBV10-1 and J is TRBJ2-7; 10 positions match TRBD1. With 4 bases clipped from V and 7 bases from J, the junction kept 10 bases outside the gene matches. The germline V gene encodes CDR1 WNHNN and CDR2 SYGVQD (reference sequence). This CDR3 comprises 15 residues.

The genes are TRBV6-1 and TRBJ2-3; TRBD2 aligns across 11 bases. CDR1 is MNHNS and CDR2 is SASEGT in the germline V gene. The CDR3 length is 20 residues. The ends lost 5 bases at V and 1 base at J; junction bases unmatched: 17. This CDR3 is CASSKTLTSGTLRGTDTQYF. For the CDR3, the DNA is TGTGCCAGCAGTAAGACTCTGACTAGCGGGACTTTAAGGGGCACAGATACGCAGTATTTT.

The chain combines TRBV5-1 with TRBJ2-7; 9 positions match TRBD2. Trimming at V came to 0 bases and at J to 1 base, leaving 11 bases not matched to a gene. The CDR3 consists of 18 residues. Germline V gene data show CDR1 as SGHRS and CDR2 as YFSETQ. The CDR3 DNA follows: TGCGCCAGCAGCTTGGGAACTATTCCTAGCGGGGCTTCCTACGAGCAGTACTTC. It is translated as CASSLGTIPSGASYEQYF.

This clonotype was detected only a few times. The rearrangement uses TRBV28 and TRBJ2-5; 13 bases match TRBD2. The germline gives CDR1 MDHEN, CDR2 SYDVKM. CDR3 length: 19 amino acids. The V gene end was trimmed by 5 bases and the J gene end by 4 bases; junction bases not matched to a gene: 16. CDR3 in DNA: TGTGCCAGCAGTCACCTCATGTTTGGACTAGCGGGAGTAGGAGAGACCCAGTACTTC. Amino acid sequence: CASSHLMFGLAGVGETQYF.

This clonotype appeared many times. The rearrangement joins TRBV5-1 to TRBJ2-2; 7 bases match TRBD2. V dropped 2 bases and J dropped 2; count of bases not matched to a gene: 3. The CDR3 spans 15 residues. Per germline, CDR1 SGHRS and CDR2 YFSETQ. CDR3 amino acids: CASSFGTTNTGELFF. Here the CDR3 DNA reads TGCGCCAGCAGCTTCGGGACTACTAACACCGGGGAGCTGTTTTTT.

There are a few counts of this clonotype. The chain employs TRBV10-2 and TRBJ2-4, with D perhaps being TRBD1 or TRBD2 (5 bases each). The CDR3 contains 15 residues. Per germline, CDR1 WSHSY and CDR2 SAAADI. V shed 5 bases and J shed 1 base, with 12 bases lying between them. CDR3 protein: CASSTQGVAKNIQYF. The DNA of the CDR3 is TGCGCCAGCAGTACCCAGGGAGTGGCCAAAAACATTCAGTACTTC.

This clonotype occurred a few times. For the CDR3, the DNA is TGTGCCAGCTCACCGTCGACCTTGCTAGACATACAAGAGACCCAGTACTTC. It encodes CASSPSTLLDIQETQYF. The chain links TRBV18 to TRBJ2-5; D is unresolved. With 3 bases removed from V and 2 bases from J, the gap between germline ends came to 19 bases. Germline V CDR1 and CDR2: KGHSH, LQKENI. The CDR3 is 17 amino acids.

The chain employs TRBV10-1 and TRBJ2-3, with 8 nucleotides matching TRBD1. This CDR3 contains 16 residues. J gave up 0 bases and V 2 bases, and 4 bases lay outside the gene matches. Germline assignment: CDR1 WNHNN and CDR2 SYGVQD (reference sequence). The CDR3 DNA reads as TGCGCCAGCAGTGAGGCGGGACAGGACAGCACAGATACGCAGTATTTT. This codes for CASSEAGQDSTDTQYF.

There are a few counts of this clonotype. A junction end diverges from the germline sequence, so it may reflect a read error. V is TRBV10-3 and J is TRBJ2-7; D is ambiguous. The CDR3 consists of 11 residues. Per germline, CDR1 ENHRY and CDR2 SYGVKD. The CDR3 nucleotides are TGTGCCATCGGTGAGCGTCGCGAGCAGTACTTC. Translating it yields CAIGERREQYF.

This chain connects TRBV6-1 to TRBJ2-4; 12 bases match TRBD2. V lost 6 bases, J lost 4 bases, and 4 bases stayed unmatched. Germline V gives CDR1 MNHNS, CDR2 SASEGT. This CDR3 is built from 15 residues. The CDR3 sequence: CASRRLAGDKNIQYF. CDR3 DNA: TGTGCCAGCAGGCGACTAGCGGGAGATAAAAACATTCAGTACTTC.

This clonotype has a handful of counts. J is TRBJ1-2 and V is TRBV16; no reliable D call. The CDR3 runs 15 residues. V lost 0 bases to trimming and J lost 0 bases, with 8 bases between them. Germline values: CDR1 KGHSY, CDR2 FQNENV. CDR3 sequence: CASSQSTTTNYGYTF. CDR3 bases: TGTGCCAGCAGCCAATCAACAACTACTAACTATGGCTACACCTTC.